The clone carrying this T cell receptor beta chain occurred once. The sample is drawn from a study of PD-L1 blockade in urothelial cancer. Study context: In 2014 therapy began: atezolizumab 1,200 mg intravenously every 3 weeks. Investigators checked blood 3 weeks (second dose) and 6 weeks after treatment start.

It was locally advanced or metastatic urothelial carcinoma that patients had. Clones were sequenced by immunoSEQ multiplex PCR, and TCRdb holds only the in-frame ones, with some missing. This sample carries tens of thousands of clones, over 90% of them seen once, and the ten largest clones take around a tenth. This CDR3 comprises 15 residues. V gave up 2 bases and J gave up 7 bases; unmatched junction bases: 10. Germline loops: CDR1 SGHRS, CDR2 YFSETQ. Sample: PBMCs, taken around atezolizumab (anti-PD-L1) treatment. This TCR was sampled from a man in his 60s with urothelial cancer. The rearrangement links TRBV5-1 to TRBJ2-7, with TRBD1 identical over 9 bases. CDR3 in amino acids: CASSFLGQGGGEQYF. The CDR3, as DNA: TGCGCCAGCAGCTTTTTGGGACAGGGAGGGGGTGAGCAGTACTTC.